The entry that follows covers one T cell receptor (beta chain) sequence. This sample is drawn from a study of blood T cell repertoires in COVID-19. For the study at large: The United States, Italy and Spain were the sources of the acute and convalescent COVID-19 samples. PBMCs, B-cell-depleted T cells, or T cells were the source of the cDNA or gDNA that made up the material.

In the authors' methods: Quantification of nucleated cells was approximated via reference gene primer amplification. Sequencing was performed with immunoSEQ multiplex PCR; in TCRdb, only in-frame clones are kept and a portion is missing. Clone size and V and J calls were adopted from that table, with D and trimming inferred from the DNA. The profile shows around 100,000 clones, about 81% of them singletons. Sample: peripheral blood. This sequence was found in a man between 65 and 85 years old with acute or convalescent COVID-19.

CDR3 sequence: CASHRTGAPNYGYTF. The CDR3 region has the DNA TGTGCCAGCCACCGGACAGGAGCCCCTAACTATGGCTACACCTTC. The genes are TRBV6-5 and TRBJ1-2; TRBD1 agrees at 7 bases. This CDR3 has 15 residues. V lost 8 bases and J lost 0; bases outside the gene matches: 9. Germline V gives CDR1 MNHEY, CDR2 SVGAGI.